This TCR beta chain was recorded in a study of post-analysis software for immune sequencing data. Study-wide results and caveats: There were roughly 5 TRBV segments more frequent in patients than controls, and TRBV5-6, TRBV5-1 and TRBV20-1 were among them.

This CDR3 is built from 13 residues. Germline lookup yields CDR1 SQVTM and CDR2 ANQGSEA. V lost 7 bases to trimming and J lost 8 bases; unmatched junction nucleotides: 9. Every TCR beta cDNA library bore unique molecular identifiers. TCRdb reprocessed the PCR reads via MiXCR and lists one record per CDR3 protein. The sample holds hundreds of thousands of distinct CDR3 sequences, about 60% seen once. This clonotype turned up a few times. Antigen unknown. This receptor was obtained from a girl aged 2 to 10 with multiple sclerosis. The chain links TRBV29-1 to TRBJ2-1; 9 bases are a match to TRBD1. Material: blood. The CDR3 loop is CSARQGDPDEQFF. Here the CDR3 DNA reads TGCAGCGCCAGACAGGGGGATCCGGATGAGCAGTTCTTC.